The 22 T cell receptor beta chains below all came from one sample that was sequenced in a study of blood T cell repertoires in COVID-19. Sequencing was performed with immunoSEQ multiplex PCR; in TCRdb, only in-frame clones are kept and a portion is missing. The table includes about 84,000 clones, approximately 86% detected once. The sample consisted of peripheral blood. These receptor sequences come from a woman aged 80 or over with acute or convalescent COVID-19.

V usage is TRBV7-2 and J usage is TRBJ2-3; 9 nucleotides match TRBD2. The CDR3 is made up of 17 amino acids. J lost 1 base, V lost 2 bases, and 7 bases had no gene match. The V gene's germline CDR1 is SGHTA and CDR2 FQGNSA. The DNA of the CDR3 is TGTGCCAGCAGCTTAAACGGGGCGGGAGGGGGCACAGATACGCAGTATTTT. Translation gives CASSLNGAGGGTDTQYF.

The V call is TRBV7-9, the J call TRBJ1-1, with no clear D. The CDR3 is 11 amino acids. Per germline, CDR1 SEHNR and CDR2 FQNEAQ (reference sequence). V was shortened by 4 bases and J by 7 bases, with 7 bases between the two germline ends. The CDR3 DNA follows: TGTGCCAGCAGCTCCCGGGTTGAAGCTTTCTTT. Translation gives CASSSRVEAFF.

This clone was detected only once. The chain couples TRBV12-5 to TRBJ2-5, with no clear D. The V and J ends lost 0 bases and 5 bases respectively, with 7 bases between them. There are 13 residues in the CDR3. Germline V gives CDR1 LGHNT, CDR2 FRNRAP. The CDR3 DNA sequence: TGTGCTAGTGGTTTGGTACCTAGGGAGACCCAGTACTTC. Translating it yields CASGLVPRETQYF. Full variable domain (missing parts from reference TRBV12-5 and TRBJ2-5): DARVTQTPRHKVTEMGQEVTMRCQPILGHNTVFWYRQTMMQGLELLAYFRNRAPLDDSGMPKDRFSAEMPDATLATLKIQPSEPRDSAVYFCASGLVPRETQYFGPGTRLLVL.

The genes are TRBV4-2 and TRBJ2-1; 9 bases match TRBD2. This CDR3 has 16 amino acids. Per the germline V gene, CDR1 is LGHNA and CDR2 is YNFKEQ. Unmatched junction bases numbered 9, after V lost 1 base and J lost 8 bases. In nucleotides, the CDR3 is TGTGCCAGCAGCCAAGCTAGCGGGAACGGGATGCATGAGCAGTTCTTC. Residues: CASSQASGNGMHEQFF.

V gene TRBV28 combines with J gene TRBJ1-5, with D unclear. The V end was cut by 3 bases, the J end by 11 bases, with 11 bases between. CDR3 size: 12 residues. The V gene's germline CDR1 is MDHEN and CDR2 SYDVKM. The CDR3: CASSFVSTTQHF. CDR3 nucleotides: TGTGCCAGCAGTTTTGTTAGTACCACCCAGCATTTT.

V is TRBV2 and J is TRBJ2-5; a weak D match, TRBD2 (5 bases). Trimming took 4 bases from V and 4 from J, leaving 13 bases between them. The CDR3 length is 14 residues. The germline CDR1 and CDR2 sequences are SNHLY and FYNNEI. The CDR3 loop is CASSGWGVGETQYF. Written as DNA, the CDR3 is TGTGCCAGCAGTGGGTGGGGAGTTGGAGAGACCCAGTACTTC.

This clone was counted between two and nine times. The V and J genes are TRBV2 and TRBJ2-7; D unresolved. Germline loops: CDR1 SNHLY, CDR2 FYNNEI. V was shortened by 9 bases and J by 6 bases, with 6 bases between the two germline ends. This CDR3 is built from 9 residues. The CDR3 reads CARALEQYF. DNA for the CDR3: TGTGCCAGGGCCCTCGAGCAGTACTTC.

The CDR3 nucleotides are TGTGCCAGCAGTTCCCCAACCGTAGAGAAGCAGTACTTC. Translation gives CASSSPTVEKQYF. The V and J genes are TRBV28 and TRBJ2-7; no firm D call. The CDR3 runs to 13 residues. Germline V gene data show CDR1 as MDHEN and CDR2 as SYDVKM. Trimming removed 4 bases from V and 8 bases from J, with 15 bases in between.

The V call is TRBV4-3, the J call TRBJ2-7; 8 positions agree with TRBD1. The CDR3 loop spans 14 amino acids. Germline V gene sequence: CDR1 LGHNA, CDR2 YSLEER. Unmatched junction bases numbered 8, after V lost 5 bases and J lost 5 bases. The CDR3 reads CASSRTGGNDEQYF. CDR3 sequence (DNA): TGCGCCAGCAGCAGAACAGGGGGGAACGACGAGCAGTACTTC.

The rearrangement uses TRBV7-9 and TRBJ2-7; 13 bases are a match to TRBD2. Germline CDR1 SEHNR, CDR2 FQNEAQ (reference sequence). This CDR3 is 17 amino acids long. Unmatched junction bases numbered 7, after V lost 5 bases and J lost 0 bases. The CDR3 here is CASSPPTSGRDSYEQYF. DNA of the CDR3: TGTGCCAGCAGCCCCCCCACTAGCGGGAGGGACTCCTACGAGCAGTACTTC.

The V call is TRBV30, the J call TRBJ2-7, with unresolved D. The CDR3 has 12 residues. V was cut by 4 bases and J by 2 bases, with 9 bases left in between. Germline V gene data show CDR1 as GTSNPN and CDR2 as SVGIG (reference sequence). The CDR3 is CAWIDMPYEQYF. CDR3 nucleotide sequence: TGTGCCTGGATAGACATGCCCTACGAGCAGTACTTC.

This chain links TRBV2 with TRBJ2-3; a weak D match, TRBD1 (6 bases). Germline CDR1 SNHLY, CDR2 FYNNEI. The ends were cut back, 6 bases at V and 3 bases at J, with 7 bases in the middle. CDR3 size: 12 residues. This CDR3 is CASSTGTDTQYF. For the CDR3, the DNA is TGTGCCAGCAGCACAGGGACAGATACGCAGTATTTT.

This sequence joins TRBV19 and TRBJ2-2; TRBD1 matches 10 bases. The CDR3 sequence is 15 residues long. Germline CDR1 is LNHDA and CDR2 is SQIVND (reference sequence). V was pared by 6 bases and J by 6 bases, with 7 bases of the junction left unmatched. CDR3 DNA: TGTGCCAGTAGAAAGGGACAGGGGATTCCCGGGGAGCTGTTTTTT. It yields the protein CASRKGQGIPGELFF.

This chain uses TRBV6-1 with TRBJ1-3; D not certain. In germline, CDR1 is MNHNS, CDR2 SASEGT. The CDR3 contains 16 residues. Trimming cost V 2 bases and J 0 bases, with 11 bases left between them. In DNA, the CDR3 is TGTGCCAGCAGTGAATGGCAGTCAAACTCTGGAAACACCATATATTTT. Translated: CASSEWQSNSGNTIYF.

J is TRBJ2-1 and V is TRBV5-1; maybe TRBD2 (6 bases). The V gene lost 2 bases and the J gene lost 5 bases, with 14 bases spanning the gap. Per the germline V gene, CDR1 is SGHRS and CDR2 is YFSETQ. There are 15 residues in the CDR3. CDR3 DNA sequence: TGCGCCAGCAGCTTTATACCGGGACTCGACAATGAGCAGTTCTTC. This codes for CASSFIPGLDNEQFF. Full variable domain (rest looked up from reference TRBV5-1 and TRBJ2-1): KAGVTQTPRYLIKTRGQQVTLSCSPISGHRSVSWYQQTPGQGLQFLFEYFSETQRNKGNFPGRFSGRQFSNSRSEMNVSTLELGDSALYLCASSFIPGLDNEQFFGPGTRLTVL.

The rearrangement uses TRBV24-1 and TRBJ1-2; D might be TRBD1 (5 bases). The V end lost 4 bases, the J end lost 2 bases, and 13 bases lay between the germline ends. The CDR3 has 15 residues. Germline V lookup: CDR1 KGHDR, CDR2 SFDVKD. CDR3 residues: CATSESRDGNYGYTF. DNA of the CDR3: TGTGCCACCAGTGAGAGCAGGGATGGCAACTATGGCTACACCTTC.

The V gene is TRBV7-2, the J gene TRBJ2-1; D is unresolved. Trimming pared 3 bases from V and 2 bases from J, leaving 5 bases between. CDR3 length equals 13 residues. Germline V lookup: CDR1 SGHTA, CDR2 FQGNSA. The CDR3 region is CASSLRAYNEQFF. The CDR3 nucleotides read TGTGCCAGCAGCTTGCGAGCCTACAATGAGCAGTTCTTC. Complete variable domain (other parts from reference TRBV7-2 and TRBJ2-1): GAGVSQSPSNKVTEKGKDVELRCDPISGHTALYWYRQSLGQGLEFLIYFQGNSAPDKSGLPSDRFSAERTGGSVSTLTIQRTQQEDSAVYLCASSLRAYNEQFFGPGTRLTVL.

The gene calls are TRBV6-5 and TRBJ2-1; maybe TRBD2 (6 bases). CDR3 length: 15 residues. V lost 6 bases and J 4 bases, leaving 16 bases between the germline ends. CDR1 is MNHEY, CDR2 SVGAGI, per germline. The CDR3 DNA reads as TGTGCCAGCAGCCCCCCGGGACTCCATTACAATGAGCAGTTCTTC. This sequence encodes CASSPPGLHYNEQFF.

This clone was picked up a small number of times. This sequence joins TRBV5-1 and TRBJ2-1; 7 bases line up with TRBD1. J lost 0 bases, V lost 2 bases, and 5 bases had no gene match. CDR1 and CDR2 (germline): SGHRS, YFSETQ. This CDR3 is built from 16 residues. The CDR3: CASSFRTGLSYNEQFF. The CDR3 bases are TGCGCCAGCAGCTTTAGGACAGGCCTCTCCTACAATGAGCAGTTCTTC. The full variable domain, its missing parts supplied by reference TRBV5-1 and TRBJ2-1, is KAGVTQTPRYLIKTRGQQVTLSCSPISGHRSVSWYQQTPGQGLQFLFEYFSETQRNKGNFPGRFSGRQFSNSRSEMNVSTLELGDSALYLCASSFRTGLSYNEQFFGPGTRLTVL.

The chain recombines TRBV7-2 with TRBJ2-3; 8 bases match TRBD2. Germline values: CDR1 SGHTA, CDR2 FQGNSA. After removal of 1 base from V and 4 bases from J, the junction contained 4 bases not matched to a gene. The CDR3 contains 15 residues. The CDR3 DNA is TGTGCCAGCAGCTTAGTGTGGCGGGGGGCAGATACGCAGTATTTT. Encoded protein: CASSLVWRGADTQYF.

The genes are TRBV19 and TRBJ2-7; 7 bases align to TRBD1. CDR1 and CDR2 from the germline V gene are LNHDA and SQIVND (reference sequence). The length of the CDR3 is 14 residues. Trimming cost V 6 bases and J 0 bases; bases outside gene matches: 5. Here the CDR3 DNA reads TGTGCCAGTAGCAGGGACAGTAGCTCCTACGAGCAGTACTTC. Translating gives CASSRDSSSYEQYF.

Notes on this clone: This sample includes further DNA sequences coding for the same CDR3. As DNA, the CDR3 is TGCGCCAGCAGCTTGGCGGGGACAGGGGAAGAGACCCAGTACTTC. Amino acid sequence: CASSLAGTGEETQYF. The chain couples TRBV5-1 to TRBJ2-5; 10 positions agree with TRBD1. V trimming: 0 bases; J trimming: 3 bases; junction bases outside the gene matches: 2. Per the germline V gene, CDR1 is SGHRS and CDR2 is YFSETQ. The CDR3 loop spans 15 amino acids.